This T cell receptor (beta chain) was identified during a study of T cells after posttransplantation cyclophosphamide. V shed 7 bases, J shed 3 bases, and the junction held 3 bases outside the gene matches. Germline CDR1 and CDR2: MNHEY and SVGAGI. The CDR3 runs to 12 residues. On this clone itself: Antigen: not known.

Generated by immunoSEQ multiplex PCR, the TCRdb table keeps only in-frame clones and is missing some. The sample lists about 53,000 clones, about 86% occurring once. Overall study results and limits: Skin or GI-infiltrating T cells shared few TRB sequences with blood. Later post-transplant blood repertoires were often dominated by donor CD8+ memory clones. Recipient CMV seropositivity and CMV reactivation strongly tracked TRB clonality.

The chain links TRBV6-5 to TRBJ2-7, with 7 bases matching TRBD1. Sequencing was performed on PBMCs. The clonotype originates from a man aged 25-45 years with a blood cancer, CMV-positive, and with a related stem cell donor. CDR3 loop: CASKYRGYEQYF. CDR3 bases: TGTGCCAGCAAATACAGGGGCTACGAGCAGTACTTC.